One and the same sample provided the 19 T cell receptor beta chains below, sequenced in a study of OX40 agonist ivuxolimab in advanced cancers. Library construction relied on the immunoSEQ multiplex PCR assay. Imported from immuneACCESS, the table was reduced by TCRdb to in-frame sequences with V and J called. These copies leave out some clones; in studies compared against another copy, an unresolved V gene accounts for under half, and the cause of the remainder is not known. For this sample the table gives around 69,000 clones, of which around 84% were detected only once. 2.5% to 3% of the sample is taken by the ten largest. The sample consisted of CD4+ or CD8+ T cells sorted from blood, taken in a trial of the OX40 agonist ivuxolimab. These receptors were collected from an adult with an advanced solid tumor such as melanoma, head and neck, liver or kidney cancer.

As to this clone: Relative to the germline gene, one junction end is altered; a read error may explain this. The chain is built from TRBV13 and TRBJ2-4, with D uncertain. In germline, CDR1 is PRHDT, CDR2 FYEKMQ (reference sequence). The CDR3 contains 11 residues. CDR3 residues: CASSLKSIQYF. The CDR3 nucleotides read TGTGCCAGCAGCCTAAAAAGCATTCAGTACTTC. The complete variable domain, with remaining parts taken from reference TRBV13 and TRBJ2-4, reads AAGVIQSPRHLIKEKRETATLKCYPIPRHDTVYWYQQGPGQDPQFLISFYEKMQSDKGSIPDRFSAQQFSDYHSELNMSSLELGDSALYFCASSLKSIQYFGAGTRLSVL.

The chain carries TRBV19 and TRBJ1-5, with D uncertain. The CDR3 is 17 residues long. CDR1 and CDR2 (germline): LNHDA, SQIVND (reference sequence). V was cut by 5 bases and J by 0 bases, with 17 bases left in between. The CDR3 bases are TGTGCCAGTAGTCCACGGTCGGGCCGTTATAGCAATCAGCCCCAGCATTTT. This translates into CASSPRSGRYSNQPQHF. The full variable domain, completed using reference TRBV19 and TRBJ1-5, is DGGITQSPKYLFRKEGQNVTLSCEQNLNHDAMYWYRQDPGQGLRLIYYSQIVNDFQKGDIAEGYSVSREKKESFPLTVTSAQKNPTAFYLCASSPRSGRYSNQPQHFGDGTRLSIL.

The CDR3 region has the DNA TGTGCCAGCAGCTTAGTGGACACCGGGGAGCTGTTTTTT. Translation: CASSLVDTGELFF. The V and J genes are TRBV11-2 and TRBJ2-2; no clear D gene. The CDR3 sequence is 13 residues long. Germline values: CDR1 SGHAT, CDR2 FQNNGV. V was pared by 1 base and J by 3 bases, with 3 bases between.

The chain combines TRBV18 with TRBJ2-3; D gene uncertain. With 3 bases removed from V and 2 bases from J, the gap between germline ends came to 3 bases. The CDR3 length is 12 residues. CDR1 is KGHSH and CDR2 is LQKENI in the germline V gene. The CDR3 reads CASSPNTDTQYF. The CDR3 DNA is TGTGCCAGCTCACCCAACACAGATACGCAGTATTTT.

This rearrangement joins TRBV28 to TRBJ2-7; D uncertain. The ends were cut back, 2 bases at V and 5 bases at J, with 4 bases in the middle. The CDR3 extends over 11 amino acids. Germline CDR1 and CDR2: MDHEN and SYDVKM. The CDR3 loop reads CASSLRNEQYF. The DNA for the CDR3 is TGTGCCAGCAGTTTACGGAACGAGCAGTACTTC.

The chain links TRBV10-3 to TRBJ1-1, with D maybe TRBD1 (6 bases). The V end was cut by 6 bases, the J end by 6 bases, with 20 bases between. Germline V gives CDR1 ENHRY, CDR2 SYGVKD. This CDR3 is built from 15 residues. CDR3 in DNA: TGTGCCATCAGGACTCCGGACAGTGGTGTTCCTGAAGCTTTCTTT. Translation gives CAIRTPDSGVPEAFF.

In DNA, the CDR3 is TGTGCCAGCAGCCCGAACCGGGACAGGGATGGCTACACCTTC. It encodes CASSPNRDRDGYTF. The chain recombines TRBV11-2 with TRBJ1-2; 9 bases line up with TRBD1. V dropped 5 bases and J dropped 6; count of bases not matched to a gene: 7. Germline-derived CDR1 and CDR2 are SGHAT and FQNNGV. CDR3 length equals 14 residues.

The rearrangement joins TRBV28 to TRBJ2-3, with 8 positions matching TRBD2. This CDR3 contains 14 residues. After removal of 7 bases from V and 2 bases from J, the junction contained 5 bases not matched to a gene. Germline lookup yields CDR1 MDHEN and CDR2 SYDVKM. This chain's CDR3 is CASTGGGPTDTQYF. CDR3 nucleotide sequence: TGTGCCAGCACGGGCGGGGGGCCCACAGATACGCAGTATTTT.

CDR3 bases: TGTGCCAGCAGCTTAGTGGGGCTGAACACTGAAGCTTTCTTT. As protein: CASSLVGLNTEAFF. The V call is TRBV7-6, the J call TRBJ1-1, with D possibly matching TRBD1 (5 bases). This CDR3 is built from 14 residues. Germline lookup yields CDR1 SGHVS and CDR2 FNYEAQ. The V end was cut by 1 base, the J end by 0 bases, with 6 bases between.

The genes are TRBV6-1 and TRBJ1-4, with D uncertain. V was shortened by 0 bases and J by 11 bases, with 7 bases between the two germline ends. Per the germline V gene, CDR1 is MNHNS and CDR2 is SASEGT. The CDR3 is 12 amino acids. The CDR3 DNA reads as TGTGCCAGCAGTGAAGCGGTGGACAAACTGTTTTTT. It encodes CASSEAVDKLFF.

The chain carries TRBV7-2 and TRBJ1-4; tentatively, D is TRBD1 (5 bases). Germline lookup yields CDR1 SGHTA and CDR2 FQGNSA. This CDR3 spans 14 amino acids. V dropped 4 bases and J dropped 8 bases, with 14 bases sitting between them. The CDR3 region has the DNA TGTGCCAGCAGCTCCGGGACTAGGGGAGAAAAACTGTTTTTT. Amino acid sequence: CASSSGTRGEKLFF.

CDR3 amino acids: CASSLDRGVDTQYF. The CDR3, as DNA: TGCGCCAGCAGCCTTGACAGGGGGGTAGATACGCAGTATTTT. The chain joins TRBV4-3 to TRBJ2-3; 9 bases line up with TRBD1. This CDR3 is built from 14 residues. Trimming removed 4 bases from V and 5 bases from J; junction bases left unmatched: 4. CDR1 is LGHNA and CDR2 is YSLEER in the germline V gene.

This rearrangement joins TRBV20-1 to TRBJ2-5; D unclear. Germline CDR1 DFQATT, CDR2 SNEGSKA (reference sequence). Trimming took off 6 bases at V and 3 bases at J, with 5 bases between the two ends. CDR3 length: 10 amino acids. The CDR3 loop reads CSAVEETQYF. As DNA, the CDR3 is TGCAGTGCCGTCGAAGAGACCCAGTACTTC.

This chain uses TRBV21-1 with TRBJ2-2. TRBV21-1 is termed a pseudogene. The CDR3 spans 16 residues. CDR3 in DNA: TGTGCCCGAATGGGGGAACGGCTAGGACCCACCGGGGAGCTGTTTTTT. Protein product: CARMGERLGPTGELFF.

This clone was detected once. The J gene is TRBJ1-2, the V gene TRBV7-8; TRBD1 matches 7 bases. The germline V gene has CDR1 SGHVS and CDR2 FQNEAQ. The CDR3 is 18 residues long. With V trimmed by 5 bases and J by 0 bases, 15 bases remained unmatched. The chain's CDR3 is CASSPEQQGFGTNYGYTF. Written as DNA, the CDR3 is TGTGCCAGCAGCCCCGAACAACAGGGGTTTGGCACTAACTATGGCTACACCTTC.

V gene TRBV9 combines with J gene TRBJ2-3; D may correspond to TRBD1 or TRBD2 (5 bases each). V was cut by 2 bases and J by 2 bases, with 9 bases left in between. The CDR3 runs to 14 residues. The germline CDR1 and CDR2 sequences are SGDLS and YYNGEE. CDR3 protein: CASSVGAPTDTQYF. In nucleotides, the CDR3 is TGTGCCAGCAGCGTCGGGGCCCCCACAGATACGCAGTATTTT.

This clone came up once. The rearrangement joins TRBV5-1 to TRBJ1-1, with 7 bases fitting TRBD1. The CDR3 extends over 14 amino acids. Per germline, CDR1 SGHRS and CDR2 YFSETQ. J lost 2 bases, V lost 4 bases, and 5 bases had no gene match. The DNA of the CDR3 is TGCGCCAGCAGCGAGGGGACAGCTAACACTGAAGCTTTCTTT. It yields the protein CASSEGTANTEAFF. The full variable domain, rest sourced from reference TRBV5-1 and TRBJ1-1, is KAGVTQTPRYLIKTRGQQVTLSCSPISGHRSVSWYQQTPGQGLQFLFEYFSETQRNKGNFPGRFSGRQFSNSRSEMNVSTLELGDSALYLCASSEGTANTEAFFGQGTRLTVV.

This sequence joins TRBV7-7 and TRBJ2-5; the D call may be TRBD1 or TRBD2 (5 bases each). CDR1 is SSHAT, CDR2 FNYEAQ, per germline (reference sequence). The CDR3 covers 13 residues. V was trimmed by 5 bases and J by 2 bases, leaving 9 bases between them. The CDR3 DNA reads as TGTGCCAGCAGCAAGGGACGGCAAGAGACCCAGTACTTC. Translating gives CASSKGRQETQYF.

This chain uses TRBV7-2 with TRBJ2-5, with 9 bases lining up with TRBD1. The CDR3 is 15 residues long. V gave up 5 bases and J gave up 5 bases; unmatched junction bases: 9. CDR1 and CDR2 from the germline V gene are SGHTA and FQGNSA. The CDR3 loop reads CASSIGTGWGETQYF. For the CDR3, the DNA is TGTGCCAGCAGCATTGGGACAGGGTGGGGGGAGACCCAGTACTTC.